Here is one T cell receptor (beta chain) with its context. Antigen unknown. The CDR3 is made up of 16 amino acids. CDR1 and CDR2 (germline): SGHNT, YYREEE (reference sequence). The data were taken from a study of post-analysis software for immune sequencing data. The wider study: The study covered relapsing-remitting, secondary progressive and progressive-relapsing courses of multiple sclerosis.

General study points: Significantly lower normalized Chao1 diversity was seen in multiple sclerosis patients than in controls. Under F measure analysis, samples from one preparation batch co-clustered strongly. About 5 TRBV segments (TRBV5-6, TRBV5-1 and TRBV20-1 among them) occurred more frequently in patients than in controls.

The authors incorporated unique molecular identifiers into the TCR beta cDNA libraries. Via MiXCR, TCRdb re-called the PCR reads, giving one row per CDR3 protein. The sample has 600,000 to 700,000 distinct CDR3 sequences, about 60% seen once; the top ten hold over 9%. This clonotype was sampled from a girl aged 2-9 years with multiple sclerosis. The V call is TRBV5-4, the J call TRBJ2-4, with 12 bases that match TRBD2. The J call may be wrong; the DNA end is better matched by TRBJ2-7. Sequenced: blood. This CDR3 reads CASSFPSGRASDEQYF. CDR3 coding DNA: TGTGCCAGCAGCTTTCCTAGCGGGAGGGCTTCTGACGAGCAGTACTTC.